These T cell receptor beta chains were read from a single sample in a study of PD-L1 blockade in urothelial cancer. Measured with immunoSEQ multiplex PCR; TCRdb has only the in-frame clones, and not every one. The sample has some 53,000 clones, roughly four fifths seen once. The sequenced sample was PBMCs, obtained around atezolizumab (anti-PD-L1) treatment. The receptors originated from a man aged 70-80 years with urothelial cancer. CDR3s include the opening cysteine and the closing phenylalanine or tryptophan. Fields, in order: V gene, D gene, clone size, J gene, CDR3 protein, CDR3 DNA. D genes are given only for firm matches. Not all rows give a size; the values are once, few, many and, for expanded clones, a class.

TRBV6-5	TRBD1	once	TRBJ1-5	CASGSGQPNQPQHF	TGTGCCAGCGGTTCGGGACAGCCCAATCAGCCCCAGCATTTT
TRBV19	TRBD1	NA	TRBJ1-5	CASLGQANQPQHF	TGTGCCAGTCTCGGACAGGCCAATCAGCCCCAGCATTTT
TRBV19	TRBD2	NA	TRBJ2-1	CASSLSGLAGVDEQFF	TGTGCCAGTAGTCTATCGGGACTAGCGGGAGTTGATGAGCAGTTCTTC
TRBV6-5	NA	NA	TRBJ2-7	CASRPDSSYEQYF	TGTGCCAGCAGACCTGACTCATCCTACGAGCAGTACTTC
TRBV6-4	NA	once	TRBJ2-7	CASTQDRNSSYEQYF	TGTGCCAGCACCCAGGATCGTAACTCGTCCTACGAGCAGTACTTC
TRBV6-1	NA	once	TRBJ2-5	CASSVRAESYGGQETQYF	TGTGCCAGCAGTGTTAGGGCCGAATCGTATGGGGGGCAAGAGACCCAGTACTTC
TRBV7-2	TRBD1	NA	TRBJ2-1	CASSATGVNEQFF	TGTGCCAGCAGCGCGACAGGGGTCAATGAGCAGTTCTTC
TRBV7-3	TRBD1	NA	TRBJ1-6	CASSPTGGDSPLHF	TGTGCCAGCAGCCCGACAGGGGGTGATTCACCCCTCCACTTT
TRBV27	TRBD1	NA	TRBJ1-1	CASSLGTTGGAEAFF	TGTGCCAGCAGTTTAGGGACGACAGGGGGGGCTGAAGCTTTCTTT
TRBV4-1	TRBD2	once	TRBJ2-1	CASSQDQTSRYNEQFF	TGCGCCAGCAGCCAAGATCAGACTAGCAGGTACAATGAGCAGTTCTTC
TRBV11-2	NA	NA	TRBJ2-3	CASSLGAGSTDTQYF	TGTGCCAGCAGCTTAGGGGCAGGTAGCACAGATACGCAGTATTTT
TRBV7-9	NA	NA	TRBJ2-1	CASSSPRERVNNEQFF	TGTGCCAGCAGCTCCCCGAGGGAGAGGGTAAACAATGAGCAGTTCTTC
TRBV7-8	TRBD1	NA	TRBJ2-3	CASSLDTDRGRRDTQYF	TGTGCCAGCAGCTTAGATACGGACAGGGGGCGTCGGGATACGCAGTATTTT
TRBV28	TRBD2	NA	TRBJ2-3	CASRPGLAMDTQYF	TGTGCCAGCAGGCCTGGACTAGCTATGGATACGCAGTATTTT
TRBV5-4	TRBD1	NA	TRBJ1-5	CASSVQGANQPQHF	TGTGCCAGCAGCGTTCAGGGGGCAAATCAGCCCCAGCATTTT
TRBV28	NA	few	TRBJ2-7	CASSLGRGLEQYF	TGTGCCAGCAGTTTAGGCAGGGGCCTCGAGCAGTACTTC
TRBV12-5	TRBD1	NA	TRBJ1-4	CASGQTGQGNEKLFF	TGTGCTAGTGGTCAAACGGGACAGGGTAATGAAAAACTGTTTTTT
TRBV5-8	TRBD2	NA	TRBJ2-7	CASSLEGGSPREQYF	TGTGCCAGCAGCTTGGAAGGCGGGAGCCCTCGAGAGCAGTACTTC
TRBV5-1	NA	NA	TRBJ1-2	CASSPDSNYGYTF	TGCGCCAGCAGCCCCGACAGTAACTATGGCTACACCTTC
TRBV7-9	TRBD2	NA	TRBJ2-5	CASSLAGGPETQYF	TGTGCCAGCAGCCTAGCGGGAGGGCCCGAGACCCAGTACTTC
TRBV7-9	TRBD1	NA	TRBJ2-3	CASSRIRQGNTDTQYF	TGTGCCAGCAGCCGGATTAGACAGGGGAACACAGATACGCAGTATTTT
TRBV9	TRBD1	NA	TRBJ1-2	CASSPRQGSYYGYTF	TGTGCCAGCAGCCCCCGACAGGGGAGCTACTATGGCTACACCTTC
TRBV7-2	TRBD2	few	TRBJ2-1	CASSPRALAGGNEQFF	TGTGCCAGCAGCCCCCGCGCCCTAGCGGGAGGGAATGAGCAGTTCTTC
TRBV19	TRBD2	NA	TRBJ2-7	CASSISTSGRPGEQYF	TGTGCCAGTAGTATCTCGACTAGCGGGAGGCCGGGGGAGCAGTACTTC
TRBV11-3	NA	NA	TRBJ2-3	CASSQLRTSSTDTQYF	TGTGCCAGCAGCCAACTCCGGACTTCTAGCACAGATACGCAGTATTTT
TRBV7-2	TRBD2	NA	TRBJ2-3	CASSLGGGRTDTQYF	TGTGCCAGCAGCTTGGGCGGGGGGCGAACAGATACGCAGTATTTT
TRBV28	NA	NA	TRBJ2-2	CASSPLWGGRGTGELFF	TGTGCCAGCAGTCCCCTATGGGGGGGCAGGGGCACCGGGGAGCTGTTTTTT
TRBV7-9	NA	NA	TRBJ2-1	CASSPSGRTDEQFF	TGTGCCAGCAGCCCCTCAGGGAGGACGGATGAGCAGTTCTTC
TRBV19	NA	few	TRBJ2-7	CASSIDGGFTSYEQYF	TGTGCCAGTAGTATAGATGGGGGGTTTACCTCCTACGAGCAGTACTTC
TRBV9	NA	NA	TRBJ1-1	CASSVGAGAVTEAFF	TGTGCCAGCAGCGTAGGCGCGGGGGCCGTCACTGAAGCTTTCTTT
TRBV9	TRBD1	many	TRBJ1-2	CASSSTGGYGYTF	TGTGCCAGCAGCTCTACAGGGGGCTATGGCTACACCTTC
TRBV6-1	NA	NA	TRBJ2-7	CASSFRVGQYF	TGTGCCAGCAGTTTCAGGGTAGGGCAGTACTTC
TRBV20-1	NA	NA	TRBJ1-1	CSALRKGAAFF	TGCAGTGCTCTGCGGAAAGGGGCAGCTTTCTTT
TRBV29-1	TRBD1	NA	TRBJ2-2	CSVGTSQGANTGELFF	TGCAGCGTTGGGACGTCGCAGGGGGCGAACACCGGGGAGCTGTTTTTT
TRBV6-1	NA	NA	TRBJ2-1	CASSEEGVPYNEQFF	TGTGCCAGCAGTGAAGAAGGGGTCCCTTACAATGAGCAGTTCTTC
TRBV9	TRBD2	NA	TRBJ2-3	CASSVTPSGGAIDTQYF	TGTGCCAGCAGCGTAACCCCTAGCGGGGGGGCAATAGATACGCAGTATTTT
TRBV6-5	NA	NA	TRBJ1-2	CASSYSKTGRKGYTF	TGTGCCAGCAGTTACTCTAAAACAGGGCGGAAGGGCTACACCTTC
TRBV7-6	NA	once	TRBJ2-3	CASSLARAVDTQYF	TGTGCCAGCAGCTTAGCGCGGGCAGTAGATACGCAGTATTTT
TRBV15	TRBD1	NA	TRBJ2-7	CATSTPRGRGHYEQYF	TGTGCCACCAGCACCCCCCGGGGCAGGGGGCATTACGAGCAGTACTTC
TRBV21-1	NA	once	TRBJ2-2	CASSPHGGTHENTGELFF	TGTGCCAGCAGCCCACATGGGGGGACGCATGAGAACACCGGGGAGCTGTTTTTT
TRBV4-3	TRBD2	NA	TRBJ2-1	CASSRGLAGVYNEQFF	TGCGCCAGCAGCCGCGGTCTAGCGGGGGTCTACAATGAGCAGTTCTTC
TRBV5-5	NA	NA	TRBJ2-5	CASSLKGQAAQYF	TGTGCCAGCAGCTTAAAGGGGCAGGCAGCCCAGTACTTC
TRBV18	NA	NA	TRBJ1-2	CASSPPGRAGYTF	TGTGCCAGCTCACCACCGGGGCGCGCTGGCTACACCTTC
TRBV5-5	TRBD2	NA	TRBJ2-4	CASSLDLAVAKNIQYF	TGTGCCAGCAGCTTGGATCTAGCGGTAGCCAAAAACATTCAGTACTTC
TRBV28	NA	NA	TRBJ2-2	CASGGSLLNTGELFF	TGTGCCAGCGGGGGCAGCCTCTTGAACACCGGGGAGCTGTTTTTT
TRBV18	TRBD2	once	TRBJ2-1	CASSPRLAGSYNEQFF	TGTGCCAGCTCACCTAGACTAGCTGGGTCCTACAATGAGCAGTTCTTC
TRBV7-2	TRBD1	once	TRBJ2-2	CASSLDTGGNTGELFF	TGTGCCAGCAGCTTAGATACAGGGGGCAACACCGGGGAGCTGTTTTTT
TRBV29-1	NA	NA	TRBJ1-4	CSVASTVGSEKLFF	TGCAGCGTTGCTAGTACCGTCGGTTCGGAAAAACTGTTTTTT
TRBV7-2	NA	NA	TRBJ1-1	CASSLETRTEAFF	TGTGCCAGCAGCTTAGAGACTCGGACTGAAGCTTTCTTT
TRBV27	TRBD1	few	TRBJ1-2	CASSLSGGNYGYTF	TGTGCCAGCAGTTTATCAGGGGGCAACTATGGCTACACCTTC
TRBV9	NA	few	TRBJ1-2	CASSVGGAAGSNYGYTF	TGTGCCAGCAGCGTGGGTGGGGCGGCAGGATCTAACTATGGCTACACCTTC
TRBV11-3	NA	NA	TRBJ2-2	CASSPETFDGLLNTGELFF	TGTGCCAGCAGCCCAGAGACCTTCGACGGACTACTAAACACCGGGGAGCTGTTTTTT
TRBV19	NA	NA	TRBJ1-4	CASSTGGPTSGKLFF	TGTGCCAGTAGTACCGGGGGGCCTACCTCAGGGAAACTGTTTTTT
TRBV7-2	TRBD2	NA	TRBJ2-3	CASSALSSGGARDTQYF	TGTGCCAGCAGTGCTCTCTCGAGCGGGGGGGCTAGAGATACGCAGTATTTT